A single sample is the source of the 26 T cell receptor beta chains below, sequenced in a study of tumor-infiltrating lymphocytes in primary liver carcinoma. Reverse transcription of roughly 0.5 ug total RNA with a constant-region primer produced TCR beta cDNA. Libraries for TCR beta were built through three nested multiplex PCR rounds, which together made up a slightly modified ARM-PCR procedure. Amplification in the first two PCR rounds was performed using TRBV1-TRBV30 forward primers and a C-beta reverse primer for around 9 cycles each. Using its own MiXCR run on the multiplex PCR reads, TCRdb lists one record per CDR3 protein. In the table there are about 97,000 distinct CDR3 sequences, 55% to 80% of which are singletons. Taking about 20-31 mg of unsorted bulk tissue, the authors co-extracted RNA and DNA. Sequenced material: liver tumor tissue from sampling region 2. This sample's subset: tumor region T2, inferior pole. The receptor set was obtained from a woman aged 55-70 years with primary liver carcinoma and hepatitis B virus infection.

This clonotype has more than one count but fewer than ten. This sequence may be a read error, since a much larger clone differs from it by one base. This rearrangement joins TRBV6-2 or TRBV6-3 to TRBJ2-7; 7 bases are a match to TRBD2. J gave up 2 bases and V 10 bases, and 11 bases lay outside the gene matches. This CDR3 spans 14 amino acids. The germline gives CDR1 MNHEY, CDR2 SVGEGT. The DNA of the CDR3 is TGTGCCAACAAACAGCAGGCGGGGGCCTACGAGCAGTACTTC. This encodes CANKQQAGAYEQYF.

A remark on this clonotype: A much larger clone sits a single nucleotide away, making a read error possible. The conserved phenylalanine or tryptophan is not found at the CDR3 terminus, so this likely reflects a read error. The chain has TRBV5-1 and TRBJ2-1; possibly TRBD1 for D (6 bases). Trimming took off 2 bases at V and 9 bases at J, with 15 bases between the two ends. Germline CDR1 is SGHRS and CDR2 is YFSETQ. This CDR3 comprises 14 residues. CDR3 nucleotides: TGCGCCAGCAGCTTAGCCGGGACAATTAGTGAGCAGTTCTAC. Its protein is CASSLAGTISEQFY.

Regarding this clonotype: With a much larger clone just one base away, this may be a read error. This CDR3 is CASSSQGCGANVLTF. CDR3 bases: TGTGCCAGCAGTTCACAGGGTTGTGGGGCCAACGTCCTGACTTTC. V gene TRBV28 combines with J gene TRBJ2-6; tentatively, D is TRBD1 (6 bases). Germline V gives CDR1 MDHEN, CDR2 SYDVKM. This CDR3 spans 15 amino acids. V was shortened by 4 bases and J by 3 bases, with 10 bases between the two germline ends.

Worth noting for this clonotype: Possible read error: a much larger clone is one base away. The genes are TRBV10-2 and TRBJ1-1; D unresolved. Germline V gives CDR1 WSHSY, CDR2 SAAADI. Trimming removed 3 bases at V and 5 bases at J, with 16 bases between. This CDR3 is built from 15 residues. The CDR3 nucleotides are TGCGCCAGCAGTGACTGGGGAGCGCCGGAAACTGAAGCTTTCTTT. Its translation is CASSDWGAPETEAFF.

For this clonotype: The junction and the germline gene differ at one end; a read error may be behind it. The chain uses TRBV4-2 and TRBJ1-2; perhaps TRBD1 as D (6 bases). Germline V gene data show CDR1 as LGHNA and CDR2 as YNFKEQ. The CDR3 covers 16 residues. The CDR3 DNA reads TGTGCCAGCTGCCAAGAACAGGGAAATTGGCTTAATGACTACACCTTC. This encodes CASCQEQGNWLNDYTF.

Points on this clonotype: Given a much more abundant clone one base away, this may be a read error. The conserved closing phenylalanine or tryptophan is absent in this CDR3, likely reflecting a read error. The rearrangement uses TRBV28 and TRBJ1-6, with D tentatively TRBD1 (5 bases). Trimming cost V 2 bases and J 2 bases, with 7 bases left between them. There are 15 residues in the CDR3. CDR1 and CDR2 (germline): MDHEN, SYDVKM. CDR3 DNA sequence: TGTGCCAGCAGTTTAGGCAGGGCCTATAATTCACCCCTCCACTCT. Encoded protein: CASSLGRAYNSPLHS.

There are many counts of this clonotype. The chain joins TRBV29-1 to TRBJ1-1, with 9 bases aligning to TRBD1. CDR3 length: 13 amino acids. The V gene end was trimmed by 6 bases and the J gene end by 6 bases; junction bases not matched to a gene: 8. CDR1 and CDR2 from the germline V gene are SQVTM and ANQGSEA. The CDR3 region is CSVYTGGSAEAFF. For the CDR3, the DNA is TGCAGCGTCTACACAGGGGGCTCCGCTGAAGCTTTCTTT.

The chain employs TRBV12-3 or TRBV12-4 and TRBJ2-7, with D hard to call. This CDR3 comprises 14 residues. V lost 7 bases and J 0 bases, leaving 13 bases between the germline ends. The CDR3 nucleotides are TGTGCCAGCAACAGCGACGTCGACTCCTACGAGCAGTACTTC. Encoded protein: CASNSDVDSYEQYF.

Of note for this clonotype: A junction end diverges from the germline sequence, so it may reflect a read error. The chain has TRBV6-6 and TRBJ2-5; 10 nucleotides agree with TRBD2. CDR3 length: 15 amino acids. Germline assignment: CDR1 MNHNY and CDR2 SVGAGI (reference sequence). The CDR3 DNA reads as TGTGTCAGCAGCAGAGCGGGAGGGCCGAGGGAGACCCAGTACTTC. As protein: CVSSRAGGPRETQYF.

CDR3 in DNA: TGTGCCAGCAGTTACGCCTACAACAGGGGGCTGGAAACCCAGTACTTC. It is translated as CASSYAYNRGLETQYF. The V call is TRBV6-9, the J call TRBJ2-5, with 9 positions matching TRBD1. V gave up 3 bases and J gave up 8 bases; unmatched junction bases: 13. Germline CDR1 is MNHGY and CDR2 is SVAAGI. The CDR3 is made up of 16 amino acids.

The table lists this clonotype with many counts. V is TRBV6-5 and J is TRBJ1-2; TRBD1 is a possible D gene (6 bases). The CDR3 length is 17 residues. Trimming took 7 bases from V and 7 from J, leaving 28 bases between them. The germline V gene encodes CDR1 MNHEY and CDR2 SVGAGI. CDR3: CASMGGPTTQGQAGYTF. For the CDR3, the DNA is TGTGCCAGCATGGGGGGCCCCACGACGCAGGGGCAAGCTGGCTACACCTTC.

This clonotype was found many times. This chain joins TRBV4-1 and TRBJ2-1; D is unclear. The CDR3 sequence is 15 residues long. V was shortened by 4 bases and J by 1 base, with 11 bases between the two germline ends. Germline CDR1 is MGHRA and CDR2 is YSYEKL. Here the CDR3 DNA reads TGCGCCAGCAGCCCCATGGCTCGTTCCTACAATGAGCAGTTCTTC. Protein: CASSPMARSYNEQFF.

In its sample, this clonotype was seen a few times. V is TRBV20-1 and J is TRBJ2-1; 14 positions agree with TRBD2. The germline V gene has CDR1 DFQATT and CDR2 SNEGSKA (reference sequence). V dropped 3 bases and J dropped 14; count of bases not matched to a gene: 9. The CDR3 contains 14 residues. This CDR3 reads CSASRGLAGVGEFF. Here the CDR3 DNA reads TGCAGTGCTAGCCGGGGACTAGCGGGAGTCGGGGAGTTCTTC.

The gene calls are TRBV11-3 and TRBJ2-1; TRBD2 agrees at 8 bases. Trimming at V came to 10 bases and at J to 6 bases, leaving 23 bases not matched to a gene. This CDR3 comprises 18 residues. Germline V CDR1 and CDR2: SGHNT, YENEEA. CDR3 nucleotides: TGTGCCATCGGCTTAGATCGGACTAGCAAGCCCACCCGCAATGAGCAGTTCTTC. Protein product: CAIGLDRTSKPTRNEQFF.

Notes on this clonotype: The junction departs from germline at one end; a sequencing error may be responsible. V and J are TRBV11-1 and TRBJ2-2, with 7 bases aligning to TRBD2. Per germline, CDR1 SGHAT and CDR2 FQDESV (reference sequence). The CDR3 spans 16 residues. The CDR3 nucleotides read TGTGCCAGCAGCCCCTTAAGTGCGGGAGTGGCCGGGGAGCTCTTTTTT. The encoded protein is CASSPLSAGVAGELFF.

In the case of this clonotype: The missing conserved phenylalanine or tryptophan at the end of this CDR3 makes a read error likely. This sequence joins TRBV29-1 and TRBJ2-5; D unresolved. Germline CDR1 SQVTM, CDR2 ANQGSEA. V shed 8 bases and J shed 0 bases, with 16 bases lying between them. The CDR3 loop spans 14 amino acids. The CDR3 sequence: CSTNPPENQETQYL. The DNA for the CDR3 is TGCAGCACCAACCCCCCAGAGAACCAAGAGACCCAGTACCTC.

As for this clonotype: Germline and junction disagree at one end, which may indicate a read error. The V and J genes are TRBV11-2 and TRBJ2-7; D gene uncertain. Germline loops: CDR1 SGHAT, CDR2 FQNNGV. The CDR3 runs to 15 residues. The CDR3, as DNA: TGTGCCAGCTGGTTAGACCCAGGCCATACGTCCGAGCAATACTTC. Translation gives CASWLDPGHTSEQYF.

Comments on this clonotype: One end of the junction varies from germline; a read error may be responsible. The rearrangement links TRBV4-1 to TRBJ1-1; D not resolved. CDR1 MGHRA and CDR2 YSYEKL come from the germline V gene. This CDR3 spans 13 amino acids. The DNA of the CDR3 is TGCGCCAGCAGCCAGATGCTGCTGGCTGAAACTTTCTTT. Its protein product is CASSQMLLAETFF.

Remarks on this clonotype: The junction departs from germline at one end; a sequencing error may be responsible. V and J are TRBV4-1 and TRBJ1-1; D gene unclear. The germline gives CDR1 MGHRA, CDR2 YSYEKL. The CDR3 is 15 residues long. This CDR3 is CPSSQEHSGRTEAFF. CDR3 nucleotides: TGTCCCAGCAGCCAAGAACATAGCGGGAGGACTGAAGCTTTCTTT.

With regard to this clonotype: One junction end does not reproduce the germline sequence, and a read error may be involved. The CDR3 DNA sequence: TGCGCCAGCAGCCTGGGAGTAGCGGGAGCGCCGGCCAAATACATTCAGTACTTC. Translating gives CASSLGVAGAPAKYIQYF. The gene calls are TRBV4-1 and TRBJ2-4; 9 bases are a match to TRBD2. Germline V gene sequence: CDR1 MGHRA, CDR2 YSYEKL. The CDR3 is 18 amino acids.

Concerning this clonotype itself: The CDR3 end shows no conserved phenylalanine or tryptophan, and so a read error is likely. The DNA is left out, because the CDR3 cannot be placed on it with certainty; the CDR3 is given as TCRdb lists it. The rearrangement joins TRBV11-2 to TRBJ2-3. The CDR3 sequence runs 15 residues, both termini included. Germline V CDR1 and CDR2: SGHAT, FQNNGV. CDR3 amino acids: CASRPSATSTDTHYS.

Remarks on this clonotype: Possible read error: a much larger clone is one base away. V usage is TRBV28 and J usage is TRBJ2-7; possible D gene TRBD1, 6 bases. V lost 6 bases and J lost 7, with 22 bases in between. Germline values: CDR1 MDHEN, CDR2 SYDVKM. The CDR3 length is 15 residues. The CDR3 is CASRFLGAGVNEQYF. The CDR3 DNA follows: TGTGCCAGCAGGTTCCTCGGAGCAGGGGTAAATGAGCAGTACTTC.

At least ten counts were recorded for this clonotype. The chain employs TRBV28 and TRBJ1-4; D remains ambiguous. The CDR3 covers 11 residues. Deletions cut 7 bases from V and 8 bases from J, with 8 bases between. Germline V lookup: CDR1 MDHEN, CDR2 SYDVKM. The CDR3 protein is CASKKGEKLFF. The CDR3, as DNA: TGTGCCAGCAAGAAAGGAGAAAAACTGTTTTTT.

A note on this clonotype: At one boundary the junction diverges from the germline segment, which might be a read error. The chain recombines TRBV6-1 with TRBJ2-7; 8 bases line up with TRBD2. CDR1 is MNHNS, CDR2 SASEGT, per germline. This CDR3 contains 15 residues. The CDR3 DNA reads TGTGCCAGCAGCTGCGGTCTAGCGGGTTCCTACGAGCAGTATTTC. As protein: CASSCGLAGSYEQYF.

Turning to this clonotype: Germline is not matched at one junction end, which may reflect a read error. The chain links TRBV5-1 to TRBJ2-1, with D perhaps given as TRBD1 or TRBD2 (5 bases each). The CDR3 has 15 amino acids. Germline V gene lookup returns CDR1 SGHRS and CDR2 YFSETQ. The CDR3 here is CVSSPRGPRHNEQFF. The CDR3 DNA reads as TGCGTCAGCAGCCCTCGGGGCCCGCGCCACAATGAGCAGTTCTTC.

The rearrangement joins TRBV11-2 to TRBJ2-3; 9 nucleotides agree with TRBD2. Germline V lookup: CDR1 SGHAT, CDR2 FQNNGV. The CDR3 loop spans 20 amino acids. Trimming took 11 bases from V and 5 from J; bases not matched to a gene: 29. The CDR3 protein is CADGLDLSGLAGEGIDTQYF. Written as DNA, the CDR3 is TGTGCCGACGGCTTAGATCTAAGTGGGTTAGCGGGAGAAGGGATAGATACGCAGTATTTT.